This TCR beta chain was sequenced during a study of T-cell reconstitution after alpha-beta-depleted transplantation in children. The study's findings and limits: The authors attributed T-cell counts and diversity one year after transplant mostly to newly produced T cells. Diversity of TCRbeta at day 60 was high in some patients, arising from surviving recipient T cells and thymic progenitors.

This CDR3 comprises 14 residues. From germline, CDR1 is KGHSH and CDR2 LQKENI. V was pared by 6 bases and J by 5 bases, with 16 bases between. Molecular barcoding with unique molecular identifiers was used for the TCRbeta library. Each CDR3 protein gets one entry after TCRdb re-called the PCR reads with MiXCR. The sample has around 300,000 distinct CDR3 sequences; under 14% are singletons. In its sample, this clonotype was seen many times. As yet, its antigen is unknown. The chain is built from TRBV18 and TRBJ1-1; D gene ambiguous. The clonotype was recovered from a male patient aged 2-10 years who had a stem cell transplant for chronic granulomatous disease, so the T cells may come from the graft donor. The sequencing here drew on peripheral blood, taken 180 days after TCRalphabeta/CD19-depleted stem cell transplant. The CDR3 loop is CASSPTSSPTEAFF. Here the CDR3 DNA reads TGTGCCAGCTCCCCGACCTCATCGCCGACTGAAGCTTTCTTT.